The entry that follows covers one TCR beta chain sequence. Antigen unknown. The data are from a study of T cell responses to AZD1222 COVID-19 vaccine. The data were produced by immunoSEQ multiplex PCR, yet TCRdb's version contains in-frame clones alone and is incomplete. The sample consists of roughly 140,000 clones, around nine tenths of them appearing once. Study-level points and caveats: Reports indicate that nearly half of spike-specific TCRs are directed at unmutated variant regions. Donor demographics were predominantly white British with a female majority; clonal diversity may be underestimated. Spike-specific TCRs gained breadth and depth after people received two AZD1222 doses.

The CDR3 is made up of 13 amino acids. Trimming pared 3 bases from V and 7 bases from J, leaving 10 bases between. CDR1 is SEHNR, CDR2 FQNEAQ, per germline (reference sequence). J is TRBJ1-3 and V is TRBV7-9; tentatively, D is TRBD1 (6 bases). This specimen consisted of peripheral blood, obtained 28 days after the second AZD1222 dose. The sequence came from an adult who received the AZD1222 COVID-19 vaccine. CDR3 DNA: TGTGCCAGCAGCTTGGCCAGGGGTAACACCATATATTTT. Translation gives CASSLARGNTIYF.